This TCR beta chain came from a study of blood T cell repertoires in COVID-19. The assay was immunoSEQ multiplex PCR, and TCRdb's table has in-frame clones only and misses some. The sample yields around 250,000 clones, about 90% seen once. The sequencing input was PBMCs or T cells enriched from blood (not recorded which). The clonotype comes from a woman aged 40 to 50 who had been exposed to COVID-19.

The CDR3 coding sequence is TGTGCCAGCAGTTCCTCTTGGACTAGCGGGAGACGTCCCAAGGGCCAAGAGACCCAGTACTTC. Its protein is CASSSSWTSGRRPKGQETQYF. The V gene is TRBV28, the J gene TRBJ2-5; 13 bases fit TRBD2. Looked up from germline, CDR1 is MDHEN and CDR2 is SYDVKM. CDR3 length: 21 amino acids. Losses at the gene ends were 4 bases for V and 1 base for J; bases not matched to a gene: 18.